Presented here are 32 T cell receptor beta chains from one specimen sequenced in a study of cytomegalovirus exposure and HLA in healthy donors. PCR involved 60 Vbeta and 13 Jbeta primers. The repertoire was sequenced with immunoSEQ multiplex PCR; TCRdb's copy has only in-frame clones and lacks some. This table holds over 100,000 clones. Sample: PBMCs. These receptors came from a middle-aged man in good health and CMV-seropositive.

The rearrangement links TRBV5-4 to TRBJ2-1, with D possibly TRBD2 on 6 matching bases. CDR1 and CDR2 (germline): SGHNT, YYREEE (reference sequence). The V end lost 2 bases, the J end lost 5 bases, and 14 bases lay between the germline ends. The CDR3 covers 15 residues. The CDR3 sequence is CASSLLGGANNEQFF. The CDR3 bases are TGTGCCAGCAGCTTACTGGGAGGCGCCAACAATGAGCAGTTCTTC.

V usage is TRBV2 and J usage is TRBJ2-7; D is ambiguous. Germline V gives CDR1 SNHLY, CDR2 FYNNEI. The V end lost 2 bases, the J end lost 2 bases, and 7 bases lay between the germline ends. The length of the CDR3 is 13 residues. The DNA of the CDR3 is TGTGCCAGCAGTGAATCTCAGACCTACGAGCAGTACTTC. Encoded protein: CASSESQTYEQYF.

The chain uses TRBV27 and TRBJ2-1; 8 bases match TRBD2. Germline V CDR1 and CDR2: MNHEY, SMNVEV (reference sequence). The J segment lost 7 bases and the V segment lost 5 bases, leaving 16 bases of the junction unmatched. The CDR3 sequence is 17 residues long. CDR3 DNA sequence: TGTGCCAGCAGTCCCGTGTGGGGGCGGGAGGTCGGTAATGAGCAGTTCTTC. It codes for CASSPVWGREVGNEQFF.

V usage is TRBV5-1 and J usage is TRBJ2-2; 14 bases fit TRBD2. In germline, CDR1 is SGHRS, CDR2 YFSETQ. J was trimmed by 5 bases and V by 3 bases; bases with no gene match: 6. The CDR3 loop spans 17 amino acids. CDR3 residues: CASSSGLAGVRTGELFF. CDR3 nucleotide sequence: TGCGCCAGCAGCTCGGGACTAGCGGGAGTACGGACCGGGGAGCTGTTTTTT.

This chain links TRBV5-5 with TRBJ2-7; D is undetermined. Trimming shortened V by 0 bases and J by 2 bases, and 12 bases separated the two germline ends. Germline V gene sequence: CDR1 SGHKS, CDR2 YYEKEE (reference sequence). This CDR3 contains 15 residues. CDR3 nucleotide sequence: TGTGCCAGCAGCTTGGCTGTGTTTGGGCCCTACGAGCAGTACTTC. Its protein product is CASSLAVFGPYEQYF. Full variable domain (rest looked up from reference TRBV5-5 and TRBJ2-7): DAGVTQSPTHLIKTRGQQVTLRCSPISGHKSVSWYQQVLGQGPQFIFQYYEKEERGRGNFPDRFSARQFPNYSSELNVNALLLGDSALYLCASSLAVFGPYEQYFGPGTRLTVT.

The chain couples TRBV5-8 to TRBJ1-1; D remains ambiguous. With 4 bases removed from V and 5 bases from J, the gap between germline ends came to 12 bases. Germline V gives CDR1 SGHTS, CDR2 YDEGEE. CDR3 length equals 13 residues. The CDR3 protein is CASSLAAGTEAFF. The CDR3 coding sequence is TGTGCCAGCAGCCTTGCTGCGGGGACTGAAGCTTTCTTT.

V and J are TRBV28 and TRBJ2-1, with TRBD1 matching 10 bases. CDR1 MDHEN and CDR2 SYDVKM come from the germline V gene. V lost 2 bases and J lost 6; bases outside the gene matches: 10. The CDR3 consists of 17 residues. This CDR3 reads CASSLGFGTGVINEQFF. In DNA, the CDR3 is TGTGCCAGCAGTTTAGGTTTCGGGACAGGGGTGATCAATGAGCAGTTCTTC.

CDR3: CASSLSLSGANVLTF. The CDR3 DNA is TGTGCCAGCAGCTTAAGTCTCTCTGGGGCCAACGTCCTGACTTTC. The chain is built from TRBV7-3 and TRBJ2-6; D not resolved. Germline V CDR1 and CDR2: SGHTA, FQGTGA. V was shortened by 1 base and J by 0 bases, with 4 bases between the two germline ends. The length of the CDR3 is 15 residues.

V gene TRBV9 combines with J gene TRBJ2-1; maybe TRBD2 (5 bases). This CDR3 region has 14 residues. The V end lost 2 bases, the J end lost 1 base, and 7 bases lay between the germline ends. CDR1 SGDLS and CDR2 YYNGEE come from the germline V gene. The CDR3 bases are TGTGCCAGCAGCGTCGGGATTTCCTACAATGAGCAGTTCTTC. Translation: CASSVGISYNEQFF.

The chain carries TRBV29-1 and TRBJ2-5; TRBD1 agrees at 7 bases. There are 13 residues in the CDR3. The germline gives CDR1 SQVTM, CDR2 ANQGSEA. The junction had 6 bases not matched to a gene; V was cut back by 3 bases and J by 5 bases. CDR3 sequence reads: CSVDVRGLETQYF. The CDR3 region has the DNA TGCAGCGTTGATGTCAGGGGGTTGGAGACCCAGTACTTC. Full variable domain (missing parts from reference TRBV29-1 and TRBJ2-5): SAVISQKPSRDICQRGTSLTIQCQVDSQVTMMFWYRQQPGQSLTLIATANQGSEATYESGFVIDKFPISRPNLTFSTLTVSNMSPEDSSIYLCSVDVRGLETQYFGPGTRLLVL.

V and J are TRBV28 and TRBJ2-7; no firm D call. The CDR3 loop spans 11 amino acids. Trimming left V 6 bases short and J 2 bases short, with 5 bases between. Germline V gene sequence: CDR1 MDHEN, CDR2 SYDVKM. The CDR3 spells CASSTTYEQYF. The DNA for the CDR3 is TGTGCCAGCAGCACTACCTACGAGCAGTACTTC.

This chain joins TRBV19 and TRBJ2-1; 10 nucleotides match TRBD1. CDR1 and CDR2 (germline): LNHDA, SQIVND (reference sequence). The V segment lost 7 bases and the J segment 2 bases; nucleotides outside the gene matches: 2. This CDR3 region has 14 residues. DNA for the CDR3: TGTGCCAGTAATGACAGGGGGCCCTACAATGAGCAGTTCTTC. Translating gives CASNDRGPYNEQFF. Variable domain in full (rest from reference TRBV19 and TRBJ2-1): DGGITQSPKYLFRKEGQNVTLSCEQNLNHDAMYWYRQDPGQGLRLIYYSQIVNDFQKGDIAEGYSVSREKKESFPLTVTSAQKNPTAFYLCASNDRGPYNEQFFGPGTRLTVL.

The chain employs TRBV5-1 and TRBJ2-7; 12 nucleotides agree with TRBD2. In germline, CDR1 is SGHRS, CDR2 YFSETQ. V shed 2 bases, J shed 4 bases, and the junction held 4 bases outside the gene matches. CDR3 length equals 15 residues. The CDR3 is CASSFATSGSYEQYF. The CDR3 DNA follows: TGCGCCAGCAGCTTTGCGACTAGCGGGAGTTACGAGCAGTACTTC. The full variable domain, in which reference TRBV5-1 and TRBJ2-7 provide the parts outside the CDR3, is KAGVTQTPRYLIKTRGQQVTLSCSPISGHRSVSWYQQTPGQGLQFLFEYFSETQRNKGNFPGRFSGRQFSNSRSEMNVSTLELGDSALYLCASSFATSGSYEQYFGPGTRLTVT.

V usage is TRBV6-6 and J usage is TRBJ2-1; the D gene is possibly TRBD2 (5 bases). V was shortened by 2 bases and J by 2 bases, with 7 bases between the two germline ends. Germline V gives CDR1 MNHNY, CDR2 SVGAGI (reference sequence). CDR3 length: 14 amino acids. The CDR3 sequence is CASSYPGAYNEQFF. The CDR3 DNA is TGTGCCAGCAGTTACCCCGGGGCCTACAATGAGCAGTTCTTC.

CDR3 bases: TGTGCCAGCAGCCTCGGACTAGCTTGGGACACCGGGGAGCTGTTTTTT. It encodes CASSLGLAWDTGELFF. The chain combines TRBV7-3 with TRBJ2-2; 8 positions agree with TRBD2. The CDR3 has 16 residues. Trimming cost V 5 bases and J 3 bases; bases outside gene matches: 8. CDR1 is SGHTA, CDR2 FQGTGA, per germline.

The V and J genes are TRBV9 and TRBJ2-7, with D uncertain. In germline, CDR1 is SGDLS, CDR2 YYNGEE. This CDR3 is built from 14 residues. Trimming took 0 bases from V and 5 from J, leaving 12 bases between them. The CDR3 sequence is CASSVGGSLHEQYF. The CDR3 DNA is TGTGCCAGCAGCGTAGGAGGTAGTCTCCACGAGCAGTACTTC.

CDR3 bases: TGTGCCAGCAGATACTATAGCGGGACCGGGGAGCTGTTTTTT. This gives the protein CASRYYSGTGELFF. The chain is built from TRBV27 and TRBJ2-2; TRBD2 aligns across 7 bases. Germline V gene lookup returns CDR1 MNHEY and CDR2 SMNVEV (reference sequence). V dropped 6 bases and J dropped 5; count of bases not matched to a gene: 6. The CDR3 sequence is 14 residues long.

This chain links TRBV9 with TRBJ1-2, with TRBD1 matching over 9 bases. In germline, CDR1 is SGDLS, CDR2 YYNGEE. The CDR3 runs to 14 residues. Trimming cost V 3 bases and J 6 bases; bases outside gene matches: 6. DNA for the CDR3: TGTGCCAGCAGCGCCCGGACAGGGGTAAATGGCTACACCTTC. It codes for CASSARTGVNGYTF.

The chain has TRBV28 and TRBJ2-5; 10 bases match TRBD2. Germline V gene data show CDR1 as MDHEN and CDR2 as SYDVKM. The CDR3 is made up of 16 amino acids. The junction had 7 bases not matched to a gene; V was cut back by 4 bases and J by 2 bases. The CDR3, as DNA: TGTGCCAGCAGTTATCTAGCGGGAGCCCAACAAGAGACCCAGTACTTC. Residues: CASSYLAGAQQETQYF.

V usage is TRBV27 and J usage is TRBJ2-7; maybe TRBD2 (6 bases). Deletions cut 4 bases from V and 3 bases from J, with 13 bases between. The germline gives CDR1 MNHEY, CDR2 SMNVEV (reference sequence). This CDR3 has 14 amino acids. CDR3 protein: CASSWGEQNYEQYF. In DNA form, the CDR3 reads TGTGCCAGCAGTTGGGGGGAACAGAACTACGAGCAGTACTTC.

The chain recombines TRBV2 with TRBJ2-1; possible D gene TRBD2, 5 bases. V was pared by 8 bases and J by 6 bases, with 8 bases between. CDR1 and CDR2 (germline): SNHLY, FYNNEI. This CDR3 spans 11 amino acids. CDR3 nucleotide sequence: TGTGCCAGCGGGAGAGGCAATGAGCAGTTCTTC. It yields the protein CASGRGNEQFF.

The chain couples TRBV10-2 to TRBJ1-3; possibly TRBD1 for D (5 bases). The CDR3 loop spans 17 amino acids. V lost 5 bases and J lost 4, with 21 bases in between. Per germline, CDR1 WSHSY and CDR2 SAAADI. The CDR3 DNA follows: TGCGCCAGCAGTCTAGGGGCGATGACCCATCTGGGAAACACCATATATTTT. Translation gives CASSLGAMTHLGNTIYF.

The rearrangement joins TRBV7-2 to TRBJ2-7, with unresolved D. With 2 bases removed from V and 4 bases from J, the gap between germline ends came to 6 bases. Per the germline V gene, CDR1 is SGHTA and CDR2 is FQGNSA. CDR3 length: 12 amino acids. CDR3 sequence reads: CASSLIRYEQYF. The CDR3 nucleotides read TGTGCCAGCAGCTTAATTCGGTACGAGCAGTACTTC.

The genes are TRBV6-5 and TRBJ2-7, with TRBD2 as a possible D gene (6 bases). Germline CDR1 is MNHEY and CDR2 is SVGAGI. The length of the CDR3 is 15 residues. V was clipped by 5 bases and J by 6 bases, with 20 bases between them. CDR3 bases: TGTGCCAGCAGTGCCGCCGGGACTCTCATTGGCGAGCAGTACTTC. This gives the protein CASSAAGTLIGEQYF.

CDR3 amino acids: CASSQSAGGYNEQFF. In DNA, the CDR3 is TGCGCCAGCAGCCAATCAGCGGGAGGCTACAATGAGCAGTTCTTC. This chain joins TRBV4-3 and TRBJ2-1; 9 nucleotides agree with TRBD2. Germline-derived CDR1 and CDR2 are LGHNA and YSLEER. V gave up 2 bases and J gave up 3 bases; unmatched junction bases: 2. The length of the CDR3 is 15 residues.

The V and J genes are TRBV7-2 and TRBJ1-5, with TRBD1 matching 8 bases. From germline, CDR1 is SGHTA and CDR2 FQGNSA. Trimming cost V 5 bases and J 2 bases; bases outside gene matches: 5. This CDR3 is built from 15 residues. This CDR3 reads CASSLAGQGNQPQHF. The CDR3 DNA sequence: TGTGCCAGCAGCCTGGCGGGACAGGGCAATCAGCCCCAGCATTTT.

This chain uses TRBV11-2 with TRBJ1-1, with 8 nucleotides matching TRBD1. The CDR3 is made up of 14 amino acids. CDR1 and CDR2 (germline): SGHAT, FQNNGV. The V segment lost 0 bases and the J segment 10 bases; nucleotides outside the gene matches: 7. CDR3 nucleotide sequence: TGTGCCAGCAGCTTAGATCTCGGACAGGGTGGAGCTTTCTTT. Encoded protein: CASSLDLGQGGAFF.

This rearrangement joins TRBV11-2 to TRBJ1-3; D is possibly TRBD1 (5 bases). With 5 bases removed from V and 2 bases from J, the gap between germline ends came to 10 bases. Per germline, CDR1 SGHAT and CDR2 FQNNGV. CDR3 length equals 14 residues. In DNA, the CDR3 is TGTGCCAGCAGCCCAGGGAGGACTGGAAACACCATATATTTT. This encodes CASSPGRTGNTIYF.

The gene calls are TRBV27 and TRBJ2-6; the match to TRBD1 covers 9 bases. The V gene's germline CDR1 is MNHEY and CDR2 SMNVEV (reference sequence). The CDR3 covers 18 residues. The J segment lost 1 base and the V segment lost 6 bases, leaving 10 bases of the junction unmatched. The CDR3 here is CASRTPGQGSSGANVLTF. The CDR3 bases are TGTGCCAGCAGAACACCGGGACAGGGCTCATCTGGGGCCAACGTCCTGACTTTC.

The V call is TRBV6-1, the J call TRBJ1-3, with TRBD1 matching 7 bases. The V gene end was trimmed by 6 bases and the J gene end by 0 bases; junction bases not matched to a gene: 5. Germline V lookup: CDR1 MNHNS, CDR2 SASEGT. The CDR3 is 15 amino acids. As DNA, the CDR3 is TGTGCCAGCAGATGGGACAGCCGCTCTGGAAACACCATATATTTT. It specifies CASRWDSRSGNTIYF.

The chain combines TRBV6-1 with TRBJ2-5; 9 nucleotides line up with TRBD1. This CDR3 region has 15 residues. Unmatched junction bases numbered 14, after V lost 10 bases and J lost 5 bases. Germline loops: CDR1 MNHNS, CDR2 SASEGT. CDR3 nucleotides: TGTGCCACCACGGAAACAGGGGGCGGCGGGGAGACCCAGTACTTC. It codes for CATTETGGGGETQYF.

The gene calls are TRBV13 and TRBJ2-1; weak D call: TRBD1 (6 bases). The CDR3 sequence is 12 residues long. CDR1 is PRHDT, CDR2 FYEKMQ, per germline (reference sequence). With 4 bases removed from V and 7 bases from J, the gap between germline ends came to 8 bases. CDR3 sequence reads: CASSSTGNEQFF. In nucleotides, the CDR3 is TGTGCCAGCAGCTCTACAGGGAATGAGCAGTTCTTC.